Listed here are 6 T cell receptor beta chains from one sample, sequenced in a study of T cells in Graves' hyperthyroidism and ophthalmopathy. Amplification of TCR beta CDR3 regions was performed using RNA transcripts as template. The TCR CDR3 was amplified in a first-round RT-PCR using the HTBI primer set. Each CDR3 protein gets one entry after TCRdb re-called the multiplex PCR reads with MiXCR. The sample consists of about 640,000 distinct CDR3 sequences, approximately 15% of them appearing once. The sample was blood. These receptors came from a woman aged 45-60 years with Graves' ophthalmopathy.

This rearrangement joins TRBV4-2 to TRBJ1-2; a weak D match, TRBD1 (5 bases). The CDR3 covers 16 residues. Germline V gene data show CDR1 as LGHNA and CDR2 as YNFKEQ. The V end lost 1 base, the J end lost 3 bases, and 15 bases lay between the germline ends. CDR3 coding DNA: TGTGCCAGCAGCCAAGTGTCGGACAAGGATGACTATGGCTACACCTTC. It codes for CASSQVSDKDDYGYTF.

This clonotype has ten or more counts. This sequence joins TRBV20-1 and TRBJ2-7; a weak D match, TRBD2 (5 bases). Germline CDR1 reads DFQATT; CDR2 reads SNEGSKA (reference sequence). The CDR3 runs to 14 residues. The V end lost 6 bases, the J end lost 0 bases, and 15 bases lay between the germline ends. CDR3 bases: TGCAGTGCCAGACGGGGAGCAAGCTCCTACGAGCAGTACTTC. This encodes CSARRGASSYEQYF.

The V gene is TRBV24-1, the J gene TRBJ2-2; 9 bases fit TRBD2. CDR3 size: 16 residues. V shed 4 bases and J 4 bases; nucleotides not matched to a gene: 6. Germline CDR1 KGHDR, CDR2 SFDVKD. This CDR3 reads CATSEIAGAITGELFF. In nucleotides, the CDR3 is TGTGCCACCAGTGAGATAGCGGGAGCGATCACCGGGGAGCTGTTTTTT.

In its sample, this clonotype was seen many times. The rearrangement uses TRBV2 and TRBJ2-3, with TRBD2 as a possible D gene (5 bases). V was shortened by 6 bases and J by 2 bases, with 12 bases between the two germline ends. Germline CDR1 and CDR2: SNHLY and FYNNEI. The CDR3 spans 14 residues. The CDR3, as DNA: TGTGCCAGCAGGGTTACTAGTTCCACAGATACGCAGTATTTT. The encoded protein is CASRVTSSTDTQYF.

This clonotype appeared a few times. CDR3 sequence (DNA): TGTGCCAGCAGTTTAGAGGGAGTCGTCACCGGGGAGCTGTTTTTT. It codes for CASSLEGVVTGELFF. V usage is TRBV12-3 or TRBV12-4 and J usage is TRBJ2-2, with D maybe TRBD2 (5 bases). The CDR3 runs 15 residues. V dropped 1 base and J dropped 4 bases, with 10 bases sitting between them.

Many counts were recorded for this clonotype. The chain links TRBV28 to TRBJ2-3, with TRBD2 identical over 7 bases. The CDR3 loop spans 15 amino acids. With V trimmed by 1 base and J by 6 bases, 7 bases remained unmatched. The germline V gene has CDR1 MDHEN and CDR2 SYDVKM. This chain's CDR3 is CASSLSGLVGDTQYF. CDR3 coding DNA: TGTGCCAGCAGTTTATCCGGACTAGTGGGGGATACGCAGTATTTT.